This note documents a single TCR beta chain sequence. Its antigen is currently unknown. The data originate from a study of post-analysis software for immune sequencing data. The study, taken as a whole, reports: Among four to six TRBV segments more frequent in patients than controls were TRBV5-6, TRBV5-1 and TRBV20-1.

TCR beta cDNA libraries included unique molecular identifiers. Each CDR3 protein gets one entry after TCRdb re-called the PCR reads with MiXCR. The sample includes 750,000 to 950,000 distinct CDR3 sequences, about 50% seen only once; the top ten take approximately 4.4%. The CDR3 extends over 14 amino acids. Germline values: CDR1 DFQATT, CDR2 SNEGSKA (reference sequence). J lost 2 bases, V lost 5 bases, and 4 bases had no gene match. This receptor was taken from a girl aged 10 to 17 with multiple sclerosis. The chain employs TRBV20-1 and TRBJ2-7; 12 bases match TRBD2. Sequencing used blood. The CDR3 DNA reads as TGCAGTGCTGAGACTAGCGGGAGTCCCTACGAGCAGTACTTC. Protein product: CSAETSGSPYEQYF.